This T cell receptor (beta chain) comes out of a study of blood T cell repertoires in COVID-19. Germline-derived CDR1 and CDR2 are SEHNR and FQNEAQ (reference sequence). The CDR3 length is 15 residues. The ends were cut back, 4 bases at V and 4 bases at J, with 14 bases in the middle. The method was immunoSEQ multiplex PCR; TCRdb's version includes in-frame clones alone and lacks a portion of them. The sample lists fewer than 20,000 clones, around 89% occurring once. The receptor was isolated from a young woman who had recovered from COVID-19. V usage is TRBV7-9 and J usage is TRBJ1-5; D might be TRBD1 (6 bases). Sequencing used PBMCs or T cells enriched from blood (not recorded which). CDR3 coding DNA: TGTGCCAGCAGCTCGGTCGGACAGCTTAATCAGCCCCAGCATTTT. This codes for CASSSVGQLNQPQHF.